Below are 18 T cell receptor beta chains sequenced from a single sample in a study of blood T cell repertoires in COVID-19. Generated by immunoSEQ multiplex PCR, the TCRdb table keeps only in-frame clones and is missing some. The sample includes 450,000 or so clones, 90% seen only once; the top ten take more than 0.55%. The sequencing sample was made of PBMCs or T cells enriched from blood (not recorded which). These receptors originate from a man between 18 and 29 years old who had recovered from COVID-19.

The chain joins TRBV6-6 to TRBJ1-1; weak D call: TRBD1 (6 bases). V shed 4 bases and J shed 1 base, with 10 bases lying between them. CDR1 and CDR2 from the germline V gene are MNHNY and SVGAGI (reference sequence). The CDR3 is 14 amino acids. The CDR3 loop reads CASSSYRENTEAFF. DNA of the CDR3: TGTGCCAGCAGTTCTTACAGGGAGAACACTGAAGCTTTCTTT.

This rearrangement joins TRBV4-1 to TRBJ2-1; weak D call: TRBD1 (6 bases). The ends were cut back, 0 bases at V and 4 bases at J, with 10 bases in the middle. Germline V lookup: CDR1 MGHRA, CDR2 YSYEKL. There are 15 residues in the CDR3. CDR3 amino acids: CASSQDRGQYNEQFF. As DNA, the CDR3 is TGCGCCAGCAGCCAAGATCGAGGACAGTACAATGAGCAGTTCTTC.

This clone appeared once. V gene TRBV6-5 combines with J gene TRBJ2-1; the D gene is possibly TRBD1 (6 bases). CDR1 MNHEY and CDR2 SVGAGI come from the germline V gene. The CDR3 runs 14 residues. The V and J ends lost 4 bases and 4 bases respectively, with 11 bases between them. CDR3 amino acids: CASSSSGQYNEQFF. For the CDR3, the DNA is TGTGCCAGCAGTTCCTCAGGACAGTACAATGAGCAGTTCTTC.

The genes are TRBV28 and TRBJ2-2; D is possibly TRBD1 (6 bases). Per the germline V gene, CDR1 is MDHEN and CDR2 is SYDVKM. The CDR3 sequence is 13 residues long. Trimming took 6 bases from V and 5 from J, leaving 10 bases between them. The CDR3 sequence is CASSRRGTGELFF. DNA for the CDR3: TGTGCCAGCAGCCGCAGGGGAACCGGGGAGCTGTTTTTT.

The chain links TRBV5-1 to TRBJ1-3, with TRBD1 matching over 7 bases. CDR3 size: 18 residues. The V gene's germline CDR1 is SGHRS and CDR2 YFSETQ. V was pared by 0 bases and J by 0 bases, with 9 bases of the junction left unmatched. CDR3 loop: CASSLGGDRPISGNTIYF. CDR3 DNA sequence: TGCGCCAGCAGCTTGGGTGGGGACAGACCGATCTCTGGAAACACCATATATTTT.

This clone was detected ten times or more. The chain has TRBV9 and TRBJ1-1; D not certain. Trimming cost V 5 bases and J 5 bases, with 13 bases left between them. The CDR3 sequence is 13 residues long. CDR1 is SGDLS and CDR2 is YYNGEE in the germline V gene. DNA of the CDR3: TGTGCCAGCAGACGAATAGGGAGTACTGAAGCTTTCTTT. Amino acids: CASRRIGSTEAFF.

The CDR3 protein is CASSPSGQEGNTIYF. The CDR3 DNA reads as TGTGCCAGCAGTCCGAGCGGACAGGAGGGAAACACCATATATTTT. The chain couples TRBV27 to TRBJ1-3, with 7 bases aligning to TRBD1. V lost 5 bases to trimming and J lost 4 bases; unmatched junction nucleotides: 8. This CDR3 region has 15 residues. Germline V gene sequence: CDR1 MNHEY, CDR2 SMNVEV (reference sequence).

The chain links TRBV14 to TRBJ2-7; 11 bases align to TRBD1. The germline V gene encodes CDR1 SGHDN and CDR2 FVKESK. CDR3 length equals 16 residues. The junction had 5 bases not matched to a gene; V was cut back by 1 base and J by 3 bases. CDR3 sequence (DNA): TGTGCCAGCAGCCAAGTATGGACAGGGGGCCACTACGAGCAGTACTTC. It is translated as CASSQVWTGGHYEQYF.

The CDR3 sequence: CASSPQGLSNQPQHF. The CDR3 nucleotides read TGTGCCAGCAGTCCGCAGGGACTTAGCAATCAGCCCCAGCATTTT. The chain carries TRBV27 and TRBJ1-5; D is perhaps TRBD1 (5 bases). The CDR3 covers 15 residues. V was pared by 5 bases and J by 0 bases, with 11 bases between. CDR1 and CDR2 from the germline V gene are MNHEY and SMNVEV (reference sequence).

The chain uses TRBV27 and TRBJ2-2, with 10 bases that match TRBD2. Trimming removed 2 bases from V and 1 base from J; junction bases left unmatched: 4. CDR1 and CDR2 (germline): MNHEY, SMNVEV (reference sequence). The CDR3 runs 17 residues. DNA for the CDR3: TGTGCCAGCAGTTTAGCCAGCGGGAGGGTGAACACCGGGGAGCTGTTTTTT. Amino acid sequence: CASSLASGRVNTGELFF.

The rearrangement joins TRBV15 to TRBJ1-4; D possibly corresponds to TRBD1 (5 bases). V was trimmed by 1 base and J by 3 bases, leaving 15 bases between them. The CDR3 length is 17 residues. Germline-derived CDR1 and CDR2 are LNHNV and YYDKDF (reference sequence). The CDR3 bases are TGTGCCACCAGCAGAGCCCGAAGCTACAGGTCTAATGAAAAACTGTTTTTT. This translates into CATSRARSYRSNEKLFF. The full variable domain, rest sourced from reference TRBV15 and TRBJ1-4, is DAMVIQNPRYQVTQFGKPVTLSCSQTLNHNVMYWYQQKSSQAPKLLFHYYDKDFNNEADTPDNFQSRRPNTSFCFLDIRSPGLGDTAMYLCATSRARSYRSNEKLFFGSGTQLSVL.

The rearrangement uses TRBV5-4 and TRBJ2-7; 9 bases map to TRBD2. J was trimmed by 5 bases and V by 3 bases; bases with no gene match: 12. Germline CDR1 reads SGHNT; CDR2 reads YYREEE (reference sequence). This CDR3 has 16 residues. The CDR3 spells CASSSSTSGRVDEQYF. CDR3 nucleotide sequence: TGTGCCAGCAGCTCGTCAACTAGCGGGCGAGTAGACGAGCAGTACTTC.

The chain is built from TRBV20-1 and TRBJ2-7; 11 positions match TRBD2. CDR3 size: 17 residues. In germline, CDR1 is DFQATT, CDR2 SNEGSKA (reference sequence). The junction had 15 bases not matched to a gene; V was cut back by 3 bases and J by 5 bases. In nucleotides, the CDR3 is TGCAGTGCTAGTAACCTTCGTACTAGCGGGAGTAACGACGAGCAGTACTTC. This sequence encodes CSASNLRTSGSNDEQYF.

The rearrangement uses TRBV27 and TRBJ1-4; TRBD1 matches at 7 bases. The germline CDR1 and CDR2 sequences are MNHEY and SMNVEV (reference sequence). CDR3 size: 17 residues. The trim removed 0 bases at V and 0 bases at J, leaving 4 bases unmatched. DNA of the CDR3: TGTGCCAGCAGTTTATCCAGGGGGAAGGCAACTAATGAAAAACTGTTTTTT. Its protein product is CASSLSRGKATNEKLFF.

The CDR3 loop reads CASRVRAGSTDTQYF. The CDR3 DNA reads as TGTGCCAGCAGGGTTAGAGCGGGTAGCACAGATACGCAGTATTTT. This rearrangement joins TRBV6-5 to TRBJ2-3; possible D gene TRBD2, 6 bases. Germline CDR1 MNHEY, CDR2 SVGAGI. This CDR3 has 15 amino acids. The V gene lost 6 bases and the J gene lost 0 bases, with 13 bases spanning the gap.

This sequence joins TRBV10-3 and TRBJ2-5; TRBD2 might be the D (5 bases). CDR1 and CDR2 (germline): ENHRY, SYGVKD. Trimming cost V 2 bases and J 2 bases, with 9 bases left between them. CDR3 length: 14 amino acids. The CDR3 loop is CAISEGQRQETQYF. The CDR3 DNA reads as TGTGCCATCAGTGAGGGTCAGCGGCAAGAGACCCAGTACTTC.

The chain links TRBV18 to TRBJ1-1; 8 bases are shared with TRBD1. The J segment lost 4 bases and the V segment lost 0 bases, leaving 10 bases of the junction unmatched. The CDR3 loop spans 17 amino acids. Per germline, CDR1 KGHSH and CDR2 LQKENI. The CDR3 region is CASSPPFGQGIGTEAFF. Here the CDR3 DNA reads TGTGCCAGCTCACCACCGTTCGGACAGGGAATCGGCACTGAAGCTTTCTTT.

This clone was counted a single time. The chain recombines TRBV28 with TRBJ2-5; D is ambiguous. Germline V lookup: CDR1 MDHEN, CDR2 SYDVKM. The CDR3 extends over 12 amino acids. Trimming shortened V by 7 bases and J by 5 bases, and 11 bases separated the two germline ends. Written as DNA, the CDR3 is TGTGCCAGCACCCAGCGAAGGGAGACCCAGTACTTC. The encoded protein is CASTQRRETQYF.